One T cell receptor beta chain is described in this entry. Its antigen is as yet unknown. This specimen comes from a study of cytomegalovirus exposure and HLA in healthy donors. V dropped 0 bases and J dropped 0 bases, with 8 bases sitting between them. Germline CDR1 and CDR2: SGDLS and YYNGEE. This CDR3 has 15 amino acids. The study, taken as a whole, reports: Among TCR sequences, most were rare, though some public TCRs appeared in many donors.

13 Jbeta primers and 60 Vbeta primers were used for the PCR. Some clones are missing from TCRdb's copy, which holds only in-frame ones; the method was immunoSEQ multiplex PCR. The table lists about 150,000 clones, less than 90% of them singletons, with 0.35% to 0.45% in the top ten. The receptor was isolated from a boy aged 2 to 10 in good health and CMV-seronegative. This chain uses TRBV9 with TRBJ2-3; D call uncertain. Material for sequencing was PBMCs. The CDR3 nucleotides are TGTGCCAGCAGCGTAGATAGCAGTAGCACAGATACGCAGTATTTT. Protein: CASSVDSSSTDTQYF.